This note documents a single T cell receptor (beta chain) sequence. Its target is not known. RNA was extracted and reverse transcribed into cDNA as the sequencing template. Profiled with immunoSEQ multiplex PCR; TCRdb holds only in-frame clones, not every one. The sample holds 180,000 or so clones, about 51% seen once. This entry is derived from a study of CD8+ T cells in alopecia areata. Whole-study results and caveats: Scalp clonality, along with expanded CD8+ clones among the top 100, was significantly decreased by tofacitinib.

Treatment denoted: oral pan-JAK inhibitor, 5-10 mg twice daily. This clonotype originated in a human donor with alopecia areata. This material consisted of CD8+ T cells sorted from blood, taken at approximately week 51, from a patient treated with tofacitinib.

The CDR3 spells CASSPWVGARREQYF. In nucleotides, the CDR3 is TGTGCCAGCAGCCCCTGGGTCGGGGCGAGGCGAGAGCAGTACTTC. The genes are TRBV7-9 and TRBJ2-7; either TRBD1 or TRBD2 may fit D (5 bases each). Germline CDR1 reads SEHNR; CDR2 reads FQNEAQ (reference sequence). V lost 5 bases and J 7 bases, leaving 21 bases between the germline ends. CDR3 length: 15 residues.